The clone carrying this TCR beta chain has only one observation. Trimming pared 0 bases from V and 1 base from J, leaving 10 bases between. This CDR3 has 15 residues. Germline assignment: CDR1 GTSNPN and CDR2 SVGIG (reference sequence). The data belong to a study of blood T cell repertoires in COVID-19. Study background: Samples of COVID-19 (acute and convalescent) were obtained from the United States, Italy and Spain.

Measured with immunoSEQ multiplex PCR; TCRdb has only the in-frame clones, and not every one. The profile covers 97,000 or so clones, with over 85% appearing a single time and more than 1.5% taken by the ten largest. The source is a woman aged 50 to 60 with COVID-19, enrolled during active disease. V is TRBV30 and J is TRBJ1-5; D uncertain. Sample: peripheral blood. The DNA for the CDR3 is TGTGCCTGGAGTGTAAGAGGCGGGAGCAATCAGCCCCAGCATTTT. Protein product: CAWSVRGGSNQPQHF.